The clone carrying this T cell receptor beta chain has only a few counts. Antigen specificity is unknown. This sample is part of a study of blood T cells in healthy people across ages. The CDR3 runs 15 residues. Germline V gives CDR1 MGHRA, CDR2 YSYEKL. Trimming removed 0 bases from V and 5 bases from J, with 12 bases in between. Next came a second PCR, run for roughly 6 to 11 cycles, which used a sample-barcoded 5' primer along with a J-beta primer mix. Every molecule of cDNA carried a tag from a template-switch adaptor with 12 random nucleotides. TCRdb called the 5' RACE reads again in MiXCR, with one record for every CDR3 protein. The sample carries over a million distinct CDR3 sequences, roughly 40% recorded once. Study-level points and caveats: PBMCs left unsorted prevented a conclusive naive versus antigen-experienced comparison. Age advanced and TCR beta diversity per million T cells fell, roughly linearly.

V gene TRBV4-1 combines with J gene TRBJ2-3; no reliable D call. This TCR was sampled from a woman aged 18 to 35 in good health. The material sequenced was blood. CDR3 in DNA: TGCGCCAGCAGCCAAGATAAGGCCGCACGAGATACGCAGTATTTT. As protein: CASSQDKAARDTQYF.